The sequence of this T cell receptor (beta chain) was determined in a study of blood T cell repertoires in COVID-19. Sequencing used immunoSEQ multiplex PCR; TCRdb keeps in-frame clones, though not all of them. Here the sample spans 200,000 to 250,000 clones, under 85% being singletons. CDR3 length: 13 amino acids. V was pared by 4 bases and J by 5 bases, with 12 bases between. CDR1 is KGHSH, CDR2 LQKENI, per germline. This clone was observed a single time. Material: peripheral blood. The genes are TRBV18 and TRBJ2-7; the D gene is possibly TRBD1 (5 bases). This TCR was sampled from a woman of 80 years or more with COVID-19, enrolled during active disease. CDR3 nucleotide sequence: TGTGCCAGCTCACGGGTTTCAGGGAACGAGCAGTACTTC. Protein product: CASSRVSGNEQYF.